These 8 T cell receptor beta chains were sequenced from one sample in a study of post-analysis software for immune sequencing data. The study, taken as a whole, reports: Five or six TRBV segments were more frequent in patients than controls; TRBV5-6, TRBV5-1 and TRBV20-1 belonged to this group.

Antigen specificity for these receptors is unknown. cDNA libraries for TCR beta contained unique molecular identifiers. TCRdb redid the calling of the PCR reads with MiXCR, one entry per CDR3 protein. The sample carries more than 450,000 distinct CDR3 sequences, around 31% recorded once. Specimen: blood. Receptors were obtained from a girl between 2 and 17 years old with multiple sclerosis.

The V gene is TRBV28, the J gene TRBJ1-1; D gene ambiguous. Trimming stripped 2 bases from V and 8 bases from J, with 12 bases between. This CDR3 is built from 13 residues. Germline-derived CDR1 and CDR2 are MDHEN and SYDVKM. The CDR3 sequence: CASSLTNPHEAFF. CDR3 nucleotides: TGTGCCAGCAGTTTAACCAACCCCCACGAAGCTTTCTTT.

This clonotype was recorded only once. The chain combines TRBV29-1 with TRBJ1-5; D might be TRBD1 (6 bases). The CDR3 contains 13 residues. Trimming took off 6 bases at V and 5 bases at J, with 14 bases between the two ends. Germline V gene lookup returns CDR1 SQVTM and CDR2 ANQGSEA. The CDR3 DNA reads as TGCAGCGTATCCAGGGGAGGCGATCAGCCCCAGCATTTT. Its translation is CSVSRGGDQPQHF.

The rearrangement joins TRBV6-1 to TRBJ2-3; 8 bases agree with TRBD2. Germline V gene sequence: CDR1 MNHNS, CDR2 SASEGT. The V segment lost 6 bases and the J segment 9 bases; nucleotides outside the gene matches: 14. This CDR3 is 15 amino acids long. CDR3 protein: CASRRGTRIFDTQYF. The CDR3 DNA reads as TGTGCCAGCAGGCGCGGGACTAGAATTTTTGACACGCAGTATTTT.

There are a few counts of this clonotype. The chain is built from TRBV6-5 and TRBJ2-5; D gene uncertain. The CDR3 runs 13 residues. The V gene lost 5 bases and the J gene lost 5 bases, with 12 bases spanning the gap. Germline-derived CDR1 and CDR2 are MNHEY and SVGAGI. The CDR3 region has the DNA TGTGCCAGCAGTCGACTGATGGCGGAGACCCAGTACTTC. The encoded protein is CASSRLMAETQYF.

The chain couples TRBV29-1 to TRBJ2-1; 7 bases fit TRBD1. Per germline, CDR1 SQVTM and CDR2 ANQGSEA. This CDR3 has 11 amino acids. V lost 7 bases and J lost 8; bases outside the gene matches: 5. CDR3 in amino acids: CSADQGDEQFF. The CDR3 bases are TGCAGCGCAGACCAGGGGGATGAGCAGTTCTTC.

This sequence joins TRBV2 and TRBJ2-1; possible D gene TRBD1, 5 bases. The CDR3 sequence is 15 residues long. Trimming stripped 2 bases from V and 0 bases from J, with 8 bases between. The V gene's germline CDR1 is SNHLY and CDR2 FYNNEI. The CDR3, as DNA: TGTGCCAGCAGTGAATGGCAGGGCTCCTACAATGAGCAGTTCTTC. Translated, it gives CASSEWQGSYNEQFF.

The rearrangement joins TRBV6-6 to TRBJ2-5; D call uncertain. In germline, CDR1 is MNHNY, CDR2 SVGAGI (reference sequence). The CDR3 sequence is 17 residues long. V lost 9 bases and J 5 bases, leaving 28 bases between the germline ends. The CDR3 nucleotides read TGTGCCAGTGGGTCACTTCTAGGTCCTCGAAGTGGGGAGACCCAGTACTTC. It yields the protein CASGSLLGPRSGETQYF.

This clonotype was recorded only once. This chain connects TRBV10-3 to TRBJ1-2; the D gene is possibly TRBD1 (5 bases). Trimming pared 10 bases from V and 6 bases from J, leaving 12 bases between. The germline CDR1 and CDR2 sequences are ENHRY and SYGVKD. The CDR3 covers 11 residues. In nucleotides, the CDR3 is TGTGCCAATGACGAGGGGAATGGCTACACCTTC. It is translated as CANDEGNGYTF.